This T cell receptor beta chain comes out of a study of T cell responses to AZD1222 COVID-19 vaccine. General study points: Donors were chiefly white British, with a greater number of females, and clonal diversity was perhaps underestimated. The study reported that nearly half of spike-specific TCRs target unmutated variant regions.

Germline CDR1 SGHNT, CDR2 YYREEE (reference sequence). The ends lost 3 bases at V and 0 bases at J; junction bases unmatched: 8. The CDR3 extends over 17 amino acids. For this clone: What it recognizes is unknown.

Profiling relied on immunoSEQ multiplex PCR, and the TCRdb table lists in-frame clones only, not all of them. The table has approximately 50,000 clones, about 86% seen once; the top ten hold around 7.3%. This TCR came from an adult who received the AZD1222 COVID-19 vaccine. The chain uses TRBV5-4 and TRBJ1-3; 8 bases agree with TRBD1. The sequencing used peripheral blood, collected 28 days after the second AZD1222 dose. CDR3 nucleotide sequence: TGTGCCAGCAGCTCGGACAGGGCAAAGAGCTCTGGAAACACCATATATTTT. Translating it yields CASSSDRAKSSGNTIYF.